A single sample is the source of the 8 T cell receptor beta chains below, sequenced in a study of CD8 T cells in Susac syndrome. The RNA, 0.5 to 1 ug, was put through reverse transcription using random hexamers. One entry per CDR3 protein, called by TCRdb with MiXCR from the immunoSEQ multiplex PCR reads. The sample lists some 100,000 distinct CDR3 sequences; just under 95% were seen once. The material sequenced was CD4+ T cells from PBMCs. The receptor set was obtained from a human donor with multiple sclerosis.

CDR3 bases: TGTGCCACCCGCGGGACAGGGTACAATGAGCAGTTCTTC. Translation gives CATRGTGYNEQFF. The genes are TRBV19 and TRBJ2-1; 9 bases map to TRBD1. Germline CDR1 is LNHDA and CDR2 is SQIVND (reference sequence). The CDR3 is 13 residues long. V shed 10 bases, J shed 4 bases, and the junction held 5 bases outside the gene matches.

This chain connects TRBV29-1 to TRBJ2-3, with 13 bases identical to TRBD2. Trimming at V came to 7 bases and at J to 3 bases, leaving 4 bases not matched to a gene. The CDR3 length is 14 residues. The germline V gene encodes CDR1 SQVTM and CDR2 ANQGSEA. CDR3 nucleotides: TGCAGCGAAGGACTAGCGGGGGCTACAGATACGCAGTATTTT. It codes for CSEGLAGATDTQYF.

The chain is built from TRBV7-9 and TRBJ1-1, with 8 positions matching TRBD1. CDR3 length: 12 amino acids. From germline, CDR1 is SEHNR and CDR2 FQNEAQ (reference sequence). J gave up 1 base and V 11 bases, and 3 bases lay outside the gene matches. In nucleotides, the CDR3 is TGTGCCGGAGGGACAGGGAACACTGAAGCTTTCTTT. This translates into CAGGTGNTEAFF.

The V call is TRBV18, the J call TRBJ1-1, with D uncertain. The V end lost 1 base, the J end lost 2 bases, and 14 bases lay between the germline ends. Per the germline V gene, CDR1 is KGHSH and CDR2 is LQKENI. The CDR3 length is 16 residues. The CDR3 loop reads CASSPRRKDLNTEAFF. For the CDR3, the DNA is TGTGCCAGCTCACCACGGAGAAAGGACCTTAACACTGAAGCTTTCTTT.

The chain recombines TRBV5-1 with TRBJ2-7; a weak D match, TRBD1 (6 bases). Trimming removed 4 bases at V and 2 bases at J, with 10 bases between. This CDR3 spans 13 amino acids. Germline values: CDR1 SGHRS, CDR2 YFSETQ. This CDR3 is CASSRGQTYEQYF. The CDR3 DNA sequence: TGCGCCAGCAGCCGTGGACAGACCTACGAGCAGTACTTC.

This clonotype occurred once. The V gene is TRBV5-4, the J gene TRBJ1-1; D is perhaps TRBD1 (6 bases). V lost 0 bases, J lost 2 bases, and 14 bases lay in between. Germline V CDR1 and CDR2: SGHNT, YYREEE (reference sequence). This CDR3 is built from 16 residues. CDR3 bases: TGTGCCAGCAGCTTGGGTGGAACAGGGATCAACACTGAAGCTTTCTTT. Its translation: CASSLGGTGINTEAFF.

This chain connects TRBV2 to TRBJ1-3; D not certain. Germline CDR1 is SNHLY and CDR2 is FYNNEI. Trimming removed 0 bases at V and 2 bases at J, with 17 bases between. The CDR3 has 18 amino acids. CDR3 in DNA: TGTGCCAGCAGTGAAGCATATGAGGGTTATAGACCTGGAAACACCATATATTTT. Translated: CASSEAYEGYRPGNTIYF.

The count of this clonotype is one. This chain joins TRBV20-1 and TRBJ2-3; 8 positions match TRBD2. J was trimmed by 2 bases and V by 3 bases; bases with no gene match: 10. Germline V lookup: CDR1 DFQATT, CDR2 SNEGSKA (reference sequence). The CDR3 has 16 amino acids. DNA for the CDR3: TGCAGTGCTAGTCTGGCGGGGGGTGCACACACAGATACGCAGTATTTT. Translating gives CSASLAGGAHTDTQYF.